One sample yielded the 16 T cell receptor beta chains listed below, sequenced in a study of T cells in women clearing cervical HPV infection (dated by TCRdb to between 2018 and 2020). The library was produced with the immunoSEQ multiplex PCR assay. Drawn from immuneACCESS, this table holds only the in-frame rearrangements with V and J called that TCRdb kept. Clones are partly lost; checked studies trace under half to an unresolved V gene and leave the rest unexplained. This sample's table contains 20,000 to 25,000 clones. The ten largest clonotypes hold 24% of the sample. Sequences were obtained from blood buffy coat. All receptors derive from a woman between 18 and 70 years old with a cervical HPV16 infection that either progressed to CIN3+ or cleared (not recorded which).

This chain's CDR3 is CASSGFNKAGELFF. CDR3 bases read: TGTGCCAGCAGTGGATTTAATAAGGCCGGGGAG. The rearrangement links TRBV2 to TRBJ2-2, with D hard to call. The CDR3 extends 3 residues past the end of the read, so its final part is completed from the germline J gene. The V end lost 4 bases, the J end lost 6 bases, and 12 bases lay between the germline ends. The CDR3 totals 14 residues. Germline V gene data show CDR1 as SNHLY and CDR2 as FYNNEI. Full variable domain (remainder filled in from reference TRBV2 and TRBJ2-2): EPEVTQTPSHQVTQMGQEVILRCVPISNHLYFYWYRQILGQKVEFLVSFYNNEISEKSEIFDDQFSVERPDGSNFTLKIRSTKLEDSAMYFCASSGFNKAGELFFGEGSRLTVL.

To note about this clone: The read ends 3 residues shy of where the CDR3 ends; the end is completed using the germline J gene. This chain links TRBV6-1 with TRBJ1-5, with D maybe TRBD1 (6 bases). The CDR3 contains 15 residues. CDR1 is MNHNS and CDR2 is SASEGT in the germline V gene. Trimming took 1 base from V and 3 from J, leaving 10 bases between them. The CDR3 DNA, read in part, is TGTGCCAGCAGTGAAGTTGGGGGACACAATCAGCCC. Protein product: CASSEVGGHNQP. The entire CDR3 protein is CASSEVGGHNQPQHF.

With regard to this clone: Read data end 3 residues before the CDR3 end; the end is taken from the germline J gene. The chain is built from TRBV19 and TRBJ2-1; TRBD2 matches at 14 bases. Trimming took 7 bases from V and 9 from J; bases not matched to a gene: 11. CDR1 and CDR2 from the germline V gene are LNHDA and SQIVND (reference sequence). The CDR3 contains 16 residues. The DNA read from the CDR3 is TGTGCCAGTACCCCACCGGGGACTAGCGGGAGCGGTGAG. Translating it yields CASTPPGTSGSGE. The entire CDR3 sequence reads CASTPPGTSGSGEQFF.

On this clone itself: The read halts 3 residues ahead of the CDR3 end, with the missing end drawn from the germline J gene. The rearrangement links TRBV20-1 to TRBJ1-1; D may be TRBD1 (5 bases). V shed 5 bases and J shed 2 bases, with 15 bases lying between them. Germline V lookup: CDR1 DFQATT, CDR2 SNEGSKA (reference sequence). There are 14 residues in the CDR3. CDR3 amino acids: CSASTPDINTEAFF. The CDR3 bases that were read are TGCAGTGCTTCTACCCCGGACATAAACACTGAA.

Details on this clone: The CDR3 end is not reached by the read, which stops 3 residues before it; the germline J gene fills it in. The J gene is TRBJ2-7, the V gene TRBV7-3; a weak D match, TRBD1 (5 bases). Deletions cut 0 bases from V and 3 bases from J, with 12 bases between. The germline CDR1 and CDR2 sequences are SGHTA and FQGTGA. The CDR3 runs to 15 residues. The part of the CDR3 DNA that was read is TGTGCCAGCAGCTTAACGGCAGGGTCCCACTACGAG. It is translated as CASSLTAGSHYE. The entire CDR3 reads CASSLTAGSHYEQYF.

Of note for this clone: The read terminates 3 residues ahead of where the CDR3 ends, so the germline J gene completes it. The chain is built from TRBV2 and TRBJ2-1; D is uncertain. Per germline, CDR1 SNHLY and CDR2 FYNNEI. The V and J ends lost 0 bases and 5 bases respectively, with 8 bases between them. The CDR3 is 14 amino acids. CDR3 DNA, as far as it was read: TGTGCCAGCAGTGAAGCTTCAGCGAACAATGAG. Translated, it gives CASSEASANNE. The entire CDR3 sequence reads CASSEASANNEQFF.

About this clone itself: The read falls 3 residues short of the CDR3 end, and the missing part is taken from the germline J gene. The V call is TRBV15, the J call TRBJ1-1; 8 nucleotides align to TRBD1. The CDR3 is made up of 16 amino acids. Germline V gene lookup returns CDR1 LNHNV and CDR2 YYDKDF (reference sequence). The ends lost 3 bases at V and 3 bases at J; junction bases unmatched: 9. Incomplete CDR3 DNA: TGTGCCACCAGCAGCCGGGACAGGTATAGGGACACTGAA. Its translation is CATSSRDRYRDTE. The whole CDR3 is CATSSRDRYRDTEAFF. Full variable domain (outside the CDR3, taken from reference TRBV15 and TRBJ1-1): DAMVIQNPRYQVTQFGKPVTLSCSQTLNHNVMYWYQQKSSQAPKLLFHYYDKDFNNEADTPDNFQSRRPNTSFCFLDIRSPGLGDTAMYLCATSSRDRYRDTEAFFGQGTRLTVV.

Worth noting for this clone: The read ends 3 residues early relative to the CDR3; the germline J gene fills the gap. This sequence joins TRBV20-1 and TRBJ2-7, with TRBD2 identical over 9 bases. The CDR3 is made up of 15 amino acids. The germline CDR1 and CDR2 sequences are DFQATT and SNEGSKA (reference sequence). Germline trimming cut 3 bases from V and 4 bases from J; bases unmatched to any gene: 10. Partial CDR3 DNA: TGCAGTGCTAGTGGCGGGAGGGCGGGGTTGTACGAG. Its translation: CSASGGRAGLYE. The CDR3 in its entirety is CSASGGRAGLYEQYF.

Points on this clone: The read terminates 3 residues ahead of where the CDR3 ends, so the germline J gene completes it. The chain is built from TRBV19 and TRBJ2-3; 7 bases align to TRBD1. The CDR3 runs 16 residues. The V gene's germline CDR1 is LNHDA and CDR2 SQIVND (reference sequence). The CDR3 reads CASTPPGQINNQPQYF. CDR3 bases read: TGTGCCAGTACCCCTCCGGGACAGATAAACAATCAGCCG.

Details on this clone: The CDR3 end is not reached by the read, which stops 3 residues before it; the germline J gene fills it in. The chain couples TRBV28 to TRBJ1-2; perhaps TRBD1 as D (6 bases). The germline gives CDR1 MDHEN, CDR2 SYDVKM. Trimming removed 5 bases from V and 4 bases from J, with 14 bases in between. The CDR3 is made up of 14 amino acids. CDR3 amino acids: CASSTGINGYGYTF. The sequenced CDR3 bases are TGTGCCAGCAGTACAGGGATAAATGGCTATGGC.

As for this clone: The read terminates 3 residues ahead of where the CDR3 ends, so the germline J gene completes it. V and J are TRBV2 and TRBJ2-5; D ambiguous. Per germline, CDR1 SNHLY and CDR2 FYNNEI. V was clipped by 10 bases and J by 5 bases, with 11 bases between them. This CDR3 region has 11 residues. The CDR3: CATQERETQYF. CDR3 DNA, as far as it was read: TGTGCCACCCAAGAGAGGGAGACC.

With respect to this clone: The missing CDR3 end, 3 residues past where the read stops, is filled in from the germline J gene. This chain uses TRBV28 with TRBJ2-3; tentatively, D is TRBD2 (7 bases). Germline values: CDR1 MDHEN, CDR2 SYDVKM. The CDR3 covers 12 residues. V was pared by 6 bases and J by 8 bases, with 12 bases between. CDR3 loop: CASSTRGGTQYF. CDR3 bases read: TGTGCCAGCAGCACGAGGGGGGGTACG.

Concerning this clone: The read ends 3 residues early relative to the CDR3; the germline J gene fills the gap. The chain employs TRBV19 and TRBJ1-5, with D perhaps matching TRBD1 (5 bases). Trimming took off 5 bases at V and 7 bases at J, with 12 bases between the two ends. The CDR3 sequence is 13 residues long. Germline V CDR1 and CDR2: LNHDA, SQIVND (reference sequence). The CDR3 region is CASSRGGGQPQHF. The CDR3 bases that were read are TGTGCCAGTAGTCGGGGCGGGGGACAGCCC.

Of note for this clone: The read is 3 residues too short to cover the CDR3 end, so that end is filled in from the germline J gene. The genes are TRBV7-8 and TRBJ2-7, with TRBD2 identical over 7 bases. Germline V CDR1 and CDR2: SGHVS, FQNEAQ. Trimming cost V 5 bases and J 1 base; bases outside gene matches: 11. This CDR3 spans 16 amino acids. The CDR3 DNA, read in part, is TGTGCCAGCAGCCCCAATCTTCCGGGACTATCCTACGAG. Translation gives CASSPNLPGLSYE. The whole CDR3 is CASSPNLPGLSYEQYF.

Here the CDR3 reads CASSLVLAGIETQYF. The DNA read from the CDR3 is TGTGCCAGCAGCTTAGTTCTAGCGGGTATAGAGACC. V usage is TRBV7-9 and J usage is TRBJ2-5; 8 bases map to TRBD2. The CDR3 goes on 3 residues after the read ends, and that part is filled in from the germline J gene. Germline values: CDR1 SEHNR, CDR2 FQNEAQ (reference sequence). The CDR3 consists of 15 residues. Trimming removed 1 base from V and 4 bases from J; junction bases left unmatched: 5.

In regard to this clone: Read sequence stops 3 residues before the CDR3 end, and the germline J gene provides the missing end. This chain links TRBV20-1 with TRBJ1-1, with 9 nucleotides matching TRBD1. CDR1 DFQATT and CDR2 SNEGSKA come from the germline V gene (reference sequence). This CDR3 spans 13 amino acids. The CDR3 spells CSAQGQGTTEAFF. Partial CDR3 DNA: TGCAGTGCCCAAGGACAGGGGACGACGGAA.